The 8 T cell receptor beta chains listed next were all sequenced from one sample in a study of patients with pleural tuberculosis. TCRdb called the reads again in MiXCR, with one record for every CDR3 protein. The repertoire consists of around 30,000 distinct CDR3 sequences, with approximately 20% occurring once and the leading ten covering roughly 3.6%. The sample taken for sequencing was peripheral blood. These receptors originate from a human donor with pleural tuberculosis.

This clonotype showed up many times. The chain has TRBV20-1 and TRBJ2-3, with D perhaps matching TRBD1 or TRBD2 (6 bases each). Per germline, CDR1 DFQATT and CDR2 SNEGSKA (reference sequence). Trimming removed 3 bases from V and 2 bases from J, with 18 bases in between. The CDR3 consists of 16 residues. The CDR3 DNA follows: TGCAGTGCTAGTAGGGGGAACGCGGGGAACACAGATACGCAGTATTTT. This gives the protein CSASRGNAGNTDTQYF.

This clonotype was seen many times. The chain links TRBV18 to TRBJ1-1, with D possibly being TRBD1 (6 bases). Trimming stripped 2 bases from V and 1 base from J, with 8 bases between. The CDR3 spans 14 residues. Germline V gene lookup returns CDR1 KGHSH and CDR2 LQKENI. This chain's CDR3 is CASSPGTSNTEAFF. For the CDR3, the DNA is TGTGCCAGCTCACCAGGGACATCGAACACTGAAGCTTTCTTT. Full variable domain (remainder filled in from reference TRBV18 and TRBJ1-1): NAGVMQNPRHLVRRRGQEARLRCSPMKGHSHVYWYRQLPEEGLKFMVYLQKENIIDESGMPKERFSAEFPKEGPSILRIQQVVRGDSAAYFCASSPGTSNTEAFFGQGTRLTVV.

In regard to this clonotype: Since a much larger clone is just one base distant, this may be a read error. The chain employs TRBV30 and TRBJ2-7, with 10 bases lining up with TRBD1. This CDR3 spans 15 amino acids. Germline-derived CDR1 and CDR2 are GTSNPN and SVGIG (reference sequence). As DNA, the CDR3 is TGTGCCCGGAGTGTAGTAGGGACAGGGGCCTACGAGCAGTACTTC. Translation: CARSVVGTGAYEQYF.

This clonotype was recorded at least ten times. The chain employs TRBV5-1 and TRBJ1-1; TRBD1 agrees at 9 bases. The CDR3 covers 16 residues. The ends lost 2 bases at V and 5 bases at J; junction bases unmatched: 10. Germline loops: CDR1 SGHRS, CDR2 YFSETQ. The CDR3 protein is CASSFTGGAESTEAFF. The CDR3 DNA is TGCGCCAGCAGCTTTACAGGGGGCGCAGAGAGTACTGAAGCTTTCTTT.

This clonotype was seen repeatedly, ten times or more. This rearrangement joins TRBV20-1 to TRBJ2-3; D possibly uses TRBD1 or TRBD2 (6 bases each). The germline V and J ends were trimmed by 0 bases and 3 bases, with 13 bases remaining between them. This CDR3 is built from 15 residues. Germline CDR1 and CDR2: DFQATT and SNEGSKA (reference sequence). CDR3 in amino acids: CSARDPGAWTDTQYF. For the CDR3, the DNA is TGCAGTGCTAGAGATCCGGGGGCATGGACAGATACGCAGTATTTT.

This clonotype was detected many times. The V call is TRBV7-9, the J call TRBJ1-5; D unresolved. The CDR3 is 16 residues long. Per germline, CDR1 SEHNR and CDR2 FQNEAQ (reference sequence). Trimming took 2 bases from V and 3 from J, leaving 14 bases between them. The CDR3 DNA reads TGTGCCAGCAGCTTATACCGTGGGCAGTTCAATCAGCCCCAGCATTTT. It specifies CASSLYRGQFNQPQHF.

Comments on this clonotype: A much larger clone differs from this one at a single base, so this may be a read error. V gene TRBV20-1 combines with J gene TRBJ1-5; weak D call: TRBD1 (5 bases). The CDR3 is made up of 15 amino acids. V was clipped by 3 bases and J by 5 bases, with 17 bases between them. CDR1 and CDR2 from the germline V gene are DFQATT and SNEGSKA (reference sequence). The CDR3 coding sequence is TGCAGTGCTAGGCCTGGGGGAGGGCTGCATCAGCCCCAGCATTTT. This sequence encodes CSARPGGGLHQPQHF.

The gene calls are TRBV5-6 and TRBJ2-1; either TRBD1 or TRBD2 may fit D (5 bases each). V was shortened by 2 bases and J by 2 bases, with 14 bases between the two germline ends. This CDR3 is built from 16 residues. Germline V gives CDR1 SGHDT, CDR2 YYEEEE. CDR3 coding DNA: TGTGCCAGCAGCTTCGGGACGGCTATTGCCTACAATGAGCAGTTCTTC. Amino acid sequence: CASSFGTAIAYNEQFF.